This entry features one T cell receptor beta chain sequence. The data are from a study of technical replicates of blood from several donors. Germline V gene lookup returns CDR1 SGHDT and CDR2 YYEEEE. The CDR3 consists of 14 residues. Trimming took 4 bases from V and 3 from J, leaving 14 bases between them. Here immunoSEQ multiplex PCR was the method, and the copy in TCRdb shows in-frame clones only, minus some. This table holds approximately 73,000 clones, around 95% found once. The J gene is TRBJ2-7, the V gene TRBV5-6; D may be TRBD2 (6 bases). Sequenced input: T cells isolated from PBMCs. The source is a human donor in good health. DNA of the CDR3: TGTGCCAGCAGCCCAGCAACGGGACTCTACGAGCAGTACTTC. This sequence encodes CASSPATGLYEQYF. The whole variable domain, filled in from reference TRBV5-6 and TRBJ2-7, reads DAGVTQSPTHLIKTRGQQVTLRCSPKSGHDTVSWYQQALGQGPQFIFQYYEEEERQRGNFPDRFSGHQFPNYSSELNVNALLLGDSALYLCASSPATGLYEQYFGPGTRLTVT.